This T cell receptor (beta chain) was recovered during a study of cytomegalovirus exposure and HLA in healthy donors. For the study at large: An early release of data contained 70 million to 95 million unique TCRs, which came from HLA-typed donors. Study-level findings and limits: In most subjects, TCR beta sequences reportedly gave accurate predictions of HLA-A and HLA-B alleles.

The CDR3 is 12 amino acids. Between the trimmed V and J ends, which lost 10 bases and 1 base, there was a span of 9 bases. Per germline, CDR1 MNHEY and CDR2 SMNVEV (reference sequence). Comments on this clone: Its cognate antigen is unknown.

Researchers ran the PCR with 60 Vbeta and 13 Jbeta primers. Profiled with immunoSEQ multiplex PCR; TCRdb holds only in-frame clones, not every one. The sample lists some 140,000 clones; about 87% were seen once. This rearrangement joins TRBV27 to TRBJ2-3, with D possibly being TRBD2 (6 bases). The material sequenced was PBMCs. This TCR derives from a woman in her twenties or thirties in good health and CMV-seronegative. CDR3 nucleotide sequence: TGTGCCACCTGGGGGGGCACAGATACGCAGTATTTT. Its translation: CATWGGTDTQYF.